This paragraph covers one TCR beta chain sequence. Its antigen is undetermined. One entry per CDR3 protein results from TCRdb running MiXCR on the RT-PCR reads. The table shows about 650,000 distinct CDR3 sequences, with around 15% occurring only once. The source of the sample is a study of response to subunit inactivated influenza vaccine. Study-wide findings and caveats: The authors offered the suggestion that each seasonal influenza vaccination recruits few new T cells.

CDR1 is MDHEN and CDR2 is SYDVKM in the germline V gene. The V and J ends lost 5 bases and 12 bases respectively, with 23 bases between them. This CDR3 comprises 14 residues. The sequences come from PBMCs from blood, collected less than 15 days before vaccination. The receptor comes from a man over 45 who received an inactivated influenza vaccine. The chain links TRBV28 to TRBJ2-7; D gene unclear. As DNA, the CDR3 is TGTGCCAGCAGTCCCCTGGCTAGTCGCCCAACTACGTACTTC. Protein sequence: CASSPLASRPTTYF.